This is a list of T cell receptor beta chains from one sample in a study of cytomegalovirus exposure and HLA in healthy donors. Generated by immunoSEQ multiplex PCR, the TCRdb table keeps only in-frame clones and is missing some. The specimen's table records under 95,000 clones. Material: PBMCs. The source of these receptors is a female donor in good health and CMV-seropositive. CDR3s include the opening cysteine and the closing phenylalanine or tryptophan. A D gene is named only where the DNA matches it firmly.

-	TRBV6-5	TRBJ2-2	CASFRFNTGELFF
-	TRBV7-9	TRBJ2-1	CASSERGTTYNEQFF
TRBD1	TRBV7-6	TRBJ1-1	CASSHRGDATEAFF
TRBD1	TRBV4-1	TRBJ1-5	CASSQGRGPARNQPQHF
TRBD1	TRBV5-1	TRBJ1-1	CASRVTDRGFAFF
-	TRBV5-1	TRBJ1-1	CASSLDGQGNTEAFF
TRBD1	TRBV27	TRBJ2-1	CASRQGRRNEQFF
TRBD1	TRBV4-3	TRBJ2-1	CASSQDLARGGNNEQFF
-	TRBV25-1	TRBJ1-4	CASSGRTATNEKLFF
-	TRBV4-1	TRBJ1-4	CASSQTGATNEKLFF
TRBD1	TRBV7-7	TRBJ2-5	CASSSRQGTSETQYF
-	TRBV7-9	TRBJ2-3	CASSLVLAEYTDTQYF
TRBD1	TRBV5-5	TRBJ1-1	CASSNRDRLTEAFF
-	TRBV6-5	TRBJ2-2	CASRERTGELFF
-	TRBV27	TRBJ2-2	CASTLYQDTGELFF
-	TRBV28	TRBJ2-5	CASSSLSETQYF
-	TRBV6-5	TRBJ1-1	CASSPRGGATEAFF
TRBD2	TRBV7-9	TRBJ2-3	CASSLAPGGATDTQYF
-	TRBV10-3	TRBJ2-5	CAIAGVGRETQYF
TRBD1	TRBV10-3	TRBJ2-7	CAISEPTGSNEQYF
TRBD2	TRBV18	TRBJ2-2	CASSPHGLAGAGGELFF
TRBD1	TRBV6-4	TRBJ2-3	CASSESQGAGNTQYF
-	TRBV5-6	TRBJ1-1	CASSPLSREHVTEAFF